These T cell receptor beta chains were read from a single sample in a study of blood T cell repertoires in COVID-19. Sequenced by immunoSEQ multiplex PCR; TCRdb stores in-frame clones only, minus some. The sample carries tens of thousands of clones, 90% recorded once. The sequenced material came from peripheral blood. The receptors were gathered from a man in his forties with acute or convalescent COVID-19. CDR3s include the opening cysteine and the closing phenylalanine or tryptophan. The order of the fields is CDR3 length, clone size, V gene, J gene, D gene, CDR3 DNA, CDR3 protein. A D gene is named only where the DNA matches it firmly. Clone size appears in some rows only: once, few, many, or a class for an expanded clone.

>17|-|TRBV11-2|TRBJ2-5|TRBD1
TGTGCCAGCAGCTTAGATCTTGAGACAGGGGGCAGGGAGACCCAGTACTTC
CASSLDLETGGRETQYF
>13|-|TRBV19|TRBJ2-7|TRBD2
TGTGCCAGTAGTAGACTAGCGGCCTACGAGCAGTACTTC
CASSRLAAYEQYF
>12|-|TRBV29-1|TRBJ2-1|-
TGCAGCGTTGAAGACGCGGCTAATGAGCAGTTCTTC
CSVEDAANEQFF
>16|-|TRBV11-3|TRBJ2-7|TRBD1
TGTGCCAGCACGCCACCCCCCGGGACAGGGTCCTACGAGCAGTACTTC
CASTPPPGTGSYEQYF
>15|once|TRBV19|TRBJ1-5|-
TGTGCCAGTAGTCTCCTCCGCCCGGAGGGACAGCCCCAGCATTTT
CASSLLRPEGQPQHF
>14|-|TRBV6-5|TRBJ1-5|-
TGTGCCAGCAGGCGGACGGGGGGCAATCAGCCCCAGCATTTT
CASRRTGGNQPQHF
>16|-|TRBV6-1|TRBJ1-1|TRBD1
TGTGCCAGCAGTGTCTTGAGGGACAGGGGGATCTCTGAAGCTTTCTTT
CASSVLRDRGISEAFF
>14|once|TRBV10-3|TRBJ2-1|TRBD2
TGTGCCATCTTAGCGGGAGGGCCCATCAATGAGCAGTTCTTC
CAILAGGPINEQFF
>18|once|TRBV5-1|TRBJ2-7|TRBD2
TGCGCCAGCAGCTTGGGAGGACTAGCGGGAAACCTCGGGTACGAGCAGTACTTC
CASSLGGLAGNLGYEQYF
>19|-|TRBV11-2|TRBJ2-1|-
TGTGCCAGCAGCCTCCACGGACCTGTGGCGGGCGGTACCTACAATGAGCAGTTCTTC
CASSLHGPVAGGTYNEQFF
>14|-|TRBV7-9|TRBJ2-1|TRBD2
TGTGCCAGCAGCTTAGGGAATAGCGGGGAAGAGCAGTTCTTC
CASSLGNSGEEQFF
>13|-|TRBV7-8|TRBJ2-5|TRBD2
TGTGCCAGCAGTTTTAGCGGGGAAGAGACCCAGTACTTC
CASSFSGEETQYF
>16|-|TRBV6-2/TRBV6-3|TRBJ1-5|TRBD1
TGTGCCAGCAGTTATCCACCGGGACAGCGAAATCAGCCCCAGCATTTT
CASSYPPGQRNQPQHF
>17|-|TRBV19|TRBJ1-6|TRBD1
TGTGCCAGTAGTCCCTGGACAGGGGGATCCTATAATTCACCCCTCCACTTT
CASSPWTGGSYNSPLHF
>16|-|TRBV19|TRBJ2-1|-
TGTGCCAGTAGTATGAGGGCGGACGTCTCCTACAATGAGCAGTTCTTC
CASSMRADVSYNEQFF
>18|-|TRBV3-1/TRBV3-2|TRBJ2-7|TRBD2
TGTGCCAGCAGCCAAACCCATCTAGCGGGAGAGGGGGAAGGCGAGCAGTACTTC
CASSQTHLAGEGEGEQYF
>20|-|TRBV5-1|TRBJ2-1|TRBD2
TGCGCCAGCAGCTTGGTTGGCGGGGCTAGCGGGAGTTGGTCCTACAATGAGCAGTTCTTC
CASSLVGGASGSWSYNEQFF
>14|-|TRBV5-6|TRBJ1-3|-
TGTGCCAGCAGGCTGCAGGGATCTGGAAACACCATATATTTT
CASRLQGSGNTIYF
>19|-|TRBV7-2|TRBJ2-3|TRBD2
TGTGCCAGCAGCTTAGCGCGAGTAGCGGGAGGGGGGGCCCCAGATACGCAGTATTTT
CASSLARVAGGGAPDTQYF
>14|-|TRBV19|TRBJ2-2|-
TGTGCCAGTCGGGCACAGGTGAACACCGGGGAGCTGTTTTTT
CASRAQVNTGELFF
>16|-|TRBV30|TRBJ1-4|-
TGTGCCTGGAGTGTAGGAGTAGGAACCGGGAATGAAAAACTGTTTTTT
CAWSVGVGTGNEKLFF
>15|-|TRBV6-4|TRBJ2-1|TRBD2
TGTGCCAGCAGTGAACGGCCCGGGAGGGCCGCTGAGCAGTTCTTC
CASSERPGRAAEQFF
>15|-|TRBV18|TRBJ1-6|-
TGTGCCAGCCGTGGGAGGGCAGCCGATAATTCACCCCTCCACTTT
CASRGRAADNSPLHF
>12|once|TRBV27|TRBJ1-5|TRBD1
TGTGCCAGCAAAACAGGGGTACAGCCCCAGCATTTT
CASKTGVQPQHF
>15|few|TRBV19|TRBJ1-5|TRBD1
TGTGCCAGTAACGACAGGGTATTTAGCAATCAGCCCCAGCATTTT
CASNDRVFSNQPQHF
>13|-|TRBV19|TRBJ1-5|-
TGTGCCAGTAGCCGGGGAATAAATCAGCCCCAGCATTTT
CASSRGINQPQHF
>12|once|TRBV10-3|TRBJ1-1|-
TGTGCCTCCAGACCTTCGGGAGTCAGAGCTTTCTTT
CASRPSGVRAFF
>15|-|TRBV28|TRBJ2-7|TRBD1
TGTGCCAGCAGTCTGGATGGGACAGCTCCCTACGAGCAGTACTTC
CASSLDGTAPYEQYF
>15|-|TRBV19|TRBJ2-7|TRBD2
TGTGCCAGTAGTAGGTTAGCGGGTGAAACCTACGAGCAGTACTTC
CASSRLAGETYEQYF
>16|-|TRBV25-1|TRBJ2-1|TRBD2
TGTGCCAGCAGTGAATGGACTAGCGGGAGTCGGAATGAGCAGTTCTTC
CASSEWTSGSRNEQFF